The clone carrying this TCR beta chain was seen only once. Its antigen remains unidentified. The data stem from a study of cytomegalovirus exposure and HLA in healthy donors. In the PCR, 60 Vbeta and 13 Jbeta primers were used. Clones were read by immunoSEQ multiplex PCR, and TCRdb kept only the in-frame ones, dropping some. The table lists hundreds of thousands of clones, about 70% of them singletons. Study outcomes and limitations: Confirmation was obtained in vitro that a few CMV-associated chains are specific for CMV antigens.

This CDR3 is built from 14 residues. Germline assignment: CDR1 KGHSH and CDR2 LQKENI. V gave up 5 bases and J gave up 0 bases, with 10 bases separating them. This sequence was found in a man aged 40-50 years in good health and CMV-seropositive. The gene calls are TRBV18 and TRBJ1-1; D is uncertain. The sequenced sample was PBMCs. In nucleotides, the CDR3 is TGTGCCAGCTCATCTGACAAGTTGAACACTGAAGCTTTCTTT. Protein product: CASSSDKLNTEAFF. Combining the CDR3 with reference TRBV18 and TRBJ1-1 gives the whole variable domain NAGVMQNPRHLVRRRGQEARLRCSPMKGHSHVYWYRQLPEEGLKFMVYLQKENIIDESGMPKERFSAEFPKEGPSILRIQQVVRGDSAAYFCASSSDKLNTEAFFGQGTRLTVV.